Each of the 16 T cell receptor beta chains below was sequenced from the same sample in a study of T cells in Graves' hyperthyroidism and ophthalmopathy. The CDR3 regions of TCR beta were amplified from RNA transcripts. The TCR CDR3 first-round RT-PCR relied on the HTBI primer set. TCRdb re-called the multiplex PCR reads with MiXCR, one entry per CDR3 protein. The sample lists roughly 500,000 distinct CDR3 sequences; 40% to 50% were seen once. The sequenced material came from peripheral blood or thyroid tissue (not recorded which). These receptors were taken from an adult woman with Graves' disease, either hyperthyroidism or ophthalmopathy (not recorded which).

The rearrangement uses TRBV20-1 and TRBJ1-2, with a tentative D call TRBD1 (6 bases). Germline V gene data show CDR1 as DFQATT and CDR2 as SNEGSKA (reference sequence). Between the trimmed V and J ends, which lost 4 bases and 2 bases, there was a span of 14 bases. The CDR3 has 14 amino acids. The CDR3 coding sequence is TGCAGTGCTAACCCCGGAGGGGGAAACTATGGCTACACCTTC. Translation gives CSANPGGGNYGYTF.

The rearrangement uses TRBV2 and TRBJ1-1; D uncertain. V lost 8 bases to trimming and J lost 3 bases, with 13 bases between them. The germline V gene encodes CDR1 SNHLY and CDR2 FYNNEI. This CDR3 comprises 13 residues. The CDR3 reads CASARWTDTEAFF. The CDR3 DNA sequence: TGTGCCAGCGCACGTTGGACGGACACTGAAGCTTTCTTT. The variable domain in full, with the rest retrieved from reference TRBV2 and TRBJ1-1, is EPEVTQTPSHQVTQMGQEVILRCVPISNHLYFYWYRQILGQKVEFLVSFYNNEISEKSEIFDDQFSVERPDGSNFTLKIRSTKLEDSAMYFCASARWTDTEAFFGQGTRLTVV.

The chain carries TRBV10-3 and TRBJ2-5; D gene ambiguous. Trimming took 0 bases from V and 5 from J, leaving 10 bases between them. Germline CDR1 and CDR2: ENHRY and SYGVKD. The length of the CDR3 is 14 residues. The CDR3 sequence: CAISESWLRETQYF. DNA for the CDR3: TGTGCCATCAGTGAGTCCTGGCTTCGGGAGACCCAGTACTTC.

In this sample, this clonotype turned up many times. The chain recombines TRBV19 with TRBJ2-7; 7 bases fit TRBD1. J lost 3 bases, V lost 4 bases, and 3 bases had no gene match. Germline lookup yields CDR1 LNHDA and CDR2 SQIVND (reference sequence). The CDR3 spans 13 residues. The CDR3 reads CASSKGQYYEQYF. The CDR3 region has the DNA TGTGCCAGTAGTAAGGGACAGTACTACGAGCAGTACTTC.

V usage is TRBV7-3 and J usage is TRBJ2-2; a possible D gene is TRBD1 (5 bases). The germline V gene has CDR1 SGHTA and CDR2 FQGTGA. The CDR3 sequence is 16 residues long. Trimming stripped 5 bases from V and 4 bases from J, with 17 bases between. CDR3 in amino acids: CASSRRRGDGTGELFF. As DNA, the CDR3 is TGTGCCAGCAGCCGGCGAAGGGGCGATGGCACCGGGGAGCTGTTTTTT. Filled out from reference TRBV7-3 and TRBJ2-2, the complete variable domain reads GAGVSQTPSNKVTEKGKYVELRCDPISGHTALYWYRQSLGQGPEFLIYFQGTGAADDSGLPNDRFFAVRPEGSVSTLKIQRTERGDSAVYLCASSRRRGDGTGELFFGEGSRLTVL.

The chain joins TRBV2 to TRBJ1-2; D unresolved. Germline V gene lookup returns CDR1 SNHLY and CDR2 FYNNEI. The CDR3 loop spans 14 amino acids. V lost 8 bases, J lost 5 bases, and 18 bases lay in between. CDR3 sequence: CASLDPNIEYGYTF. As DNA, the CDR3 is TGTGCCAGCCTGGACCCAAACATTGAGTATGGCTACACCTTC.

V is TRBV29-1 and J is TRBJ1-1, with 8 bases that match TRBD1. This CDR3 comprises 13 residues. J gave up 5 bases and V 6 bases, and 8 bases lay outside the gene matches. The germline V gene encodes CDR1 SQVTM and CDR2 ANQGSEA. CDR3: CSVPRTGWTEAFF. The CDR3 DNA reads TGCAGCGTCCCGAGGACAGGGTGGACTGAAGCTTTCTTT.

Ten or more counts support this clonotype. This chain links TRBV7-9 with TRBJ2-7; TRBD1 might be the D (5 bases). Trimming stripped 5 bases from V and 5 bases from J, with 19 bases between. The CDR3 totals 15 residues. CDR1 is SEHNR, CDR2 FQNEAQ, per germline (reference sequence). CDR3 sequence reads: CASSARVGHGDEQYF. CDR3 coding DNA: TGTGCCAGCAGCGCACGGGTTGGACACGGCGACGAGCAGTACTTC.

The V and J genes are TRBV7-2 and TRBJ1-2; 9 bases fit TRBD1. The germline V gene has CDR1 SGHTA and CDR2 FQGNSA. Unmatched junction bases numbered 11, after V lost 8 bases and J lost 7 bases. The CDR3 has 14 amino acids. This chain's CDR3 is CASVPDRGKGGYTF. CDR3 nucleotide sequence: TGTGCCAGCGTCCCCGACAGGGGGAAGGGTGGCTACACCTTC.

Regarding this clonotype: A read error may produce the germline difference seen at one junction end. V and J are TRBV5-1 and TRBJ2-7, with D perhaps being TRBD1 or TRBD2 (6 bases each). This CDR3 comprises 13 residues. Germline CDR1 reads SGHRS; CDR2 reads YFSETQ. This CDR3 is CACSFKQGGEQYF. The DNA of the CDR3 is TGCGCCTGCAGCTTTAAACAGGGAGGCGAGCAGTACTTC.

The rearrangement joins TRBV7-9 to TRBJ2-5; tentatively, D is TRBD1 (5 bases). The CDR3 has 15 residues. Germline lookup yields CDR1 SEHNR and CDR2 FQNEAQ (reference sequence). V lost 0 bases, J lost 5 bases, and 13 bases lay in between. The CDR3 DNA sequence: TGTGCCAGCAGCTTAGCCCCAGGACACGGCGAGACCCAGTACTTC. Amino acid sequence: CASSLAPGHGETQYF.

V gene TRBV6-5 combines with J gene TRBJ2-7, with 7 bases lining up with TRBD1. The germline gives CDR1 MNHEY, CDR2 SVGAGI. The CDR3 covers 15 residues. V was clipped by 2 bases and J by 0 bases; unmatched bases: 4. The CDR3 sequence is CASSYGTVNSYEQYF. CDR3 bases: TGTGCCAGCAGTTACGGGACAGTCAACTCCTACGAGCAGTACTTC.

This clonotype was picked up a small number of times. This sequence joins TRBV7-8 and TRBJ1-2, with 11 bases that match TRBD1. V lost 1 base and J lost 0; bases outside the gene matches: 4. Germline V gives CDR1 SGHVS, CDR2 FQNEAQ. The CDR3 spans 17 residues. The CDR3 DNA sequence: TGTGCCAGCAGCTTAGGGACAGGGGGCAGTTCTAACTATGGCTACACCTTC. Translating gives CASSLGTGGSSNYGYTF.

This clonotype appeared a single time. V gene TRBV5-1 combines with J gene TRBJ2-7, with 9 bases lining up with TRBD1. This CDR3 is built from 14 residues. Germline loops: CDR1 SGHRS, CDR2 YFSETQ. Trimming at V came to 5 bases and at J to 6 bases, leaving 9 bases not matched to a gene. DNA for the CDR3: TGCGCCAGCAGACCAGGGACAGGGTGGCTCGAGCAGTACTTC. Protein: CASRPGTGWLEQYF.

This clonotype was picked up many times. The chain links TRBV6-1 to TRBJ1-5, with 9 bases matching TRBD1. The germline V gene encodes CDR1 MNHNS and CDR2 SASEGT. This CDR3 is 14 amino acids long. Trimming took 6 bases from V and 11 from J; bases not matched to a gene: 11. CDR3 DNA: TGTGCCAGCAGATACGGACAGGGGCTATCGACCCAGCATTTT. Amino acid sequence: CASRYGQGLSTQHF.

In regard to this clonotype: With a much larger clone just one base away, this may be a read error. The chain uses TRBV5-1 and TRBJ2-5, with D perhaps TRBD1 or TRBD2 (5 bases each). There are 14 residues in the CDR3. Germline lookup yields CDR1 SGHRS and CDR2 YFSETQ. The CDR3: CASSHGAGQEAQYF. The CDR3 nucleotides are TGCGCCAGCAGCCACGGGGCAGGGCAAGAGGCCCAGTACTTC. The full variable domain, rest sourced from reference TRBV5-1 and TRBJ2-5, is KAGVTQTPRYLIKTRGQQVTLSCSPISGHRSVSWYQQTPGQGLQFLFEYFSETQRNKGNFPGRFSGRQFSNSRSEMNVSTLELGDSALYLCASSHGAGQEAQYFGPGTRLLVL.